A selection of T cell receptor beta chains follows, all from one sample in a study of CD8+ T cells in alopecia areata. This table comes from immunoSEQ multiplex PCR, and its TCRdb copy is limited to in-frame clones, with some not included. The table shows 150,000 to 200,000 clones, with 59% occurring only once. This specimen consisted of CD4+ T cells sorted from blood, obtained at week 0. These receptors all come from a human donor with alopecia areata. Both conserved end residues are part of each CDR3. A D gene is named only where the DNA matches it firmly. Size tells how often a clone was seen (once, few, many) or the class of an expanded clone, and some rows leave it out.

TRBD1,NA,TRBV18,TRBJ2-6,CASSLGTGESGANVLTF,TGTGCCAGCTCACTCGGGACAGGGGAGTCTGGGGCCAACGTCCTGACTTTC
NA,NA,TRBV30,TRBJ2-3,CAWSVGRVTQYF,TGTGCCTGGAGTGTAGGGAGAGTTACGCAGTATTTT
NA,NA,TRBV13,TRBJ2-7,CASSHRDYEQYF,TGTGCCAGCAGCCACAGGGACTACGAGCAGTACTTC
NA,NA,TRBV4-2,TRBJ2-5,CASSWTAGETQYF,TGTGCCAGCAGCTGGACCGCAGGAGAGACCCAGTACTTC
NA,few,TRBV29-1,TRBJ2-1,CSVDSLIGTWPPDEQFF,TGCAGCGTTGACTCCTTAATCGGGACCTGGCCCCCGGATGAGCAGTTCTTC
NA,NA,TRBV2,TRBJ1-6,CASSVRMRNNSPLHF,TGTGCCAGCAGTGTTAGGATGAGAAATAATTCACCCCTCCACTTT
NA,NA,TRBV29-1,TRBJ1-5,CSVELEPPRRTRNQPQHF,TGCAGCGTTGAACTAGAGCCTCCCAGGAGGACTAGAAATCAGCCCCAGCATTTT
TRBD1,NA,TRBV4-1,TRBJ2-2,CASSRSGGAGTGELFF,TGCGCCAGCAGCCGATCAGGGGGCGCGGGCACCGGGGAGCTGTTTTTT
NA,once,TRBV29-1,TRBJ2-1,CSVAGEPRHNEQFF,TGCAGCGTTGCGGGTGAGCCTAGACACAATGAGCAGTTCTTC
NA,NA,TRBV29-1,TRBJ2-1,CSHAGTKYNEQFF,TGCAGCCATGCCGGGACCAAATACAATGAGCAGTTCTTC
NA,few,TRBV30,TRBJ2-3,CAWTTTGRLADTQYF,TGTGCCTGGACCACAACGGGACGCTTGGCAGATACGCAGTATTTT
NA,few,TRBV27,TRBJ2-4,CASSLYGAKNIQYF,TGTGCCAGCAGTTTATACGGTGCCAAAAACATTCAGTACTTC
TRBD1,NA,TRBV7-2,TRBJ1-6,CASSSPQGASSPLHF,TGTGCCAGCAGCTCACCACAGGGGGCTTCATCACCCCTCCACTTT
NA,NA,TRBV2,TRBJ2-5,CASTRSQGETQYF,TGTGCCAGCACTAGGTCCCAGGGAGAGACCCAGTACTTC
NA,NA,TRBV5-6,TRBJ2-1,CASSLYNEQFF,TGTGCCAGCAGCCTCTACAATGAGCAGTTCTTC
TRBD1,once,TRBV4-1,TRBJ2-7,CASSPWDRSYEQYF,TGCGCCAGCAGCCCGTGGGACAGGTCCTACGAGCAGTACTTC
TRBD1,NA,TRBV4-1,TRBJ1-5,CASSQGPTGFGGQPQHF,TGCGCCAGCAGCCAAGGACCGACAGGGTTTGGGGGTCAGCCCCAGCATTTT
NA,NA,TRBV10-3,TRBJ2-5,CAISDAKETQYF,TGTGCCATCAGTGATGCTAAAGAGACCCAGTACTTC
TRBD1,NA,TRBV4-1,TRBJ2-7,CASSQVVGQGAYEQYF,TGCGCCAGCAGCCAAGTAGTTGGACAGGGGGCCTACGAGCAGTACTTC
TRBD2,NA,TRBV30,TRBJ2-7,CAWSSGGPWYF,TGTGCCTGGAGTAGCGGGGGGCCCTGGTACTTC
NA,NA,TRBV15,TRBJ2-3,CATSRKDGGLSTDTQYF,TGTGCCACCAGCAGAAAAGACGGGGGCCTCAGCACAGATACGCAGTATTTT
TRBD1,NA,TRBV6-5,TRBJ2-1,CASRSGGAGNEQFF,TGTGCCAGCAGGTCAGGGGGCGCCGGGAATGAGCAGTTCTTC
TRBD1,few,TRBV10-3,TRBJ1-2,CAIRSGQGPKRDGYTF,TGTGCCATCAGATCGGGACAGGGGCCTAAACGCGATGGCTACACCTTC
TRBD2,NA,TRBV2,TRBJ2-5,CASSLGLAGQGSQYF,TGTGCCAGCAGTCTCGGACTAGCGGGCCAAGGAAGCCAGTACTTC
NA,NA,TRBV9,TRBJ1-2,CASSVVSGNYGYTF,TGTGCCAGCAGCGTCGTAAGTGGGAACTATGGCTACACCTTC
TRBD1,NA,TRBV30,TRBJ1-2,CAWSVGGTGYGYTF,TGTGCCTGGAGTGTTGGTGGGACAGGCTATGGCTACACCTTC
TRBD1,NA,TRBV6-6,TRBJ1-5,CASSPLGTGTQPQHF,TGTGCCAGCAGTCCACTCGGGACAGGGACTCAGCCCCAGCATTTT
NA,NA,TRBV6-5,TRBJ1-1,CASSERGHEAFF,TGTGCCAGCAGTGAAAGGGGTCATGAAGCTTTCTTT
NA,NA,TRBV5-6,TRBJ1-4,CASSLPSNEKLFF,TGTGCCAGCAGCTTGCCTTCTAATGAAAAACTGTTTTTT
NA,NA,TRBV11-1,TRBJ1-1,CASSHQGRTEAFF,TGTGCCAGCAGCCATCAGGGCCGCACTGAAGCTTTCTTT
NA,NA,TRBV10-3,TRBJ2-2,CAISGLGGFGELFF,TGTGCCATCAGTGGGCTAGGGGGATTCGGGGAGCTGTTTTTT
TRBD1,NA,TRBV4-1,TRBJ2-3,CASSLLTGDPTDTQYF,TGCGCCAGCAGCCTCCTCACAGGGGACCCCACAGATACGCAGTATTTT
TRBD2,NA,TRBV27,TRBJ2-1,CASSLSSSGGAYNEQFF,TGTGCCAGCAGTTTATCATCCAGCGGGGGGGCGTATAATGAGCAGTTCTTC
TRBD1,NA,TRBV29-1,TRBJ1-1,CSVERGLGTEAFF,TGCAGCGTTGAAAGGGGGCTGGGCACTGAAGCTTTCTTT
NA,NA,TRBV5-1,TRBJ1-1,CASSKELNTEAFF,TGCGCCAGCAGCAAGGAATTGAACACTGAAGCTTTCTTT
NA,few,TRBV7-8,TRBJ2-5,CASSLAAAFWGQRQETQYF,TGTGCCAGCAGCTTAGCGGCTGCGTTCTGGGGGCAGAGGCAAGAGACCCAGTACTTC
NA,NA,TRBV29-1,TRBJ1-1,CSVEVNSANTEAFF,TGCAGCGTTGAAGTAAACAGCGCGAACACTGAAGCTTTCTTT
NA,NA,TRBV30,TRBJ1-5,CAWSGLGSSNQPQHF,TGTGCCTGGAGCGGGCTGGGATCTAGCAATCAGCCCCAGCATTTT
NA,NA,TRBV10-3,TRBJ1-1,CVSSQTLNTEAFF,TGTGTCAGCTCCCAGACCCTAAACACTGAAGCTTTCTTT
NA,NA,TRBV30,TRBJ2-1,CAWLGSVENEQFF,TGTGCCTGGTTGGGAAGTGTCGAAAATGAGCAGTTCTTC
NA,NA,TRBV5-1,TRBJ2-5,CASSLGSSGYQETQYF,TGCGCCAGCAGCTTGGGTTCTTCGGGGTACCAAGAGACCCAGTACTTC
TRBD1,NA,TRBV5-1,TRBJ1-1,CASSLGQGATGAMNTEAFF,TGCGCCAGCAGCTTGGGACAGGGGGCGACCGGTGCGATGAACACTGAAGCTTTCTTT
NA,NA,TRBV7-6,TRBJ2-5,CASSPGVGRATQETQYF,TGTGCCAGCAGCCCGGGGGTTGGTAGGGCAACCCAAGAGACCCAGTACTTC
NA,NA,TRBV19,TRBJ1-5,CASSSPEGDNQPQHF,TGTGCCAGTAGTTCCCCCGAAGGAGACAACCAGCCCCAGCATTTT
NA,NA,TRBV30,TRBJ2-7,CAWSKGPRYEQYF,TGTGCCTGGAGTAAGGGACCGCGGTACGAGCAGTACTTC
TRBD2,once,TRBV5-1,TRBJ2-3,CASSFVSGTSTDTQYF,TGCGCCAGCAGCTTCGTTAGCGGGACTAGCACAGATACGCAGTATTTT
NA,NA,TRBV5-6,TRBJ2-1,CASTSGGTGPHNEQFF,TGTGCCAGCACTAGTGGGGGAACCGGTCCCCACAATGAGCAGTTCTTC
NA,NA,TRBV2,TRBJ2-7,CASRGGSVNEQYF,TGTGCCAGCAGGGGAGGTAGCGTAAACGAGCAGTACTTC
NA,NA,TRBV5-4,TRBJ2-3,CASRDRLSTDTQYF,TGTGCCAGCAGGGACCGATTAAGCACAGATACGCAGTATTTT
TRBD1,NA,TRBV7-9,TRBJ2-7,CASSFGGTGGKQYF,TGTGCCAGCAGCTTTGGCGGGACAGGGGGAAAGCAGTACTTC
NA,many,TRBV5-1,TRBJ1-2,CASSLRQATDGYTF,TGCGCCAGCAGCTTGCGACAGGCCACTGATGGCTACACCTTC
NA,NA,TRBV7-2,TRBJ2-1,CASRAEFWNEQFF,TGTGCCAGCAGAGCCGAATTCTGGAATGAGCAGTTCTTC
NA,NA,TRBV4-2,TRBJ2-4,CASSQDYALAKNIQYF,TGTGCCAGCAGCCAAGACTACGCATTAGCCAAAAACATTCAGTACTTC